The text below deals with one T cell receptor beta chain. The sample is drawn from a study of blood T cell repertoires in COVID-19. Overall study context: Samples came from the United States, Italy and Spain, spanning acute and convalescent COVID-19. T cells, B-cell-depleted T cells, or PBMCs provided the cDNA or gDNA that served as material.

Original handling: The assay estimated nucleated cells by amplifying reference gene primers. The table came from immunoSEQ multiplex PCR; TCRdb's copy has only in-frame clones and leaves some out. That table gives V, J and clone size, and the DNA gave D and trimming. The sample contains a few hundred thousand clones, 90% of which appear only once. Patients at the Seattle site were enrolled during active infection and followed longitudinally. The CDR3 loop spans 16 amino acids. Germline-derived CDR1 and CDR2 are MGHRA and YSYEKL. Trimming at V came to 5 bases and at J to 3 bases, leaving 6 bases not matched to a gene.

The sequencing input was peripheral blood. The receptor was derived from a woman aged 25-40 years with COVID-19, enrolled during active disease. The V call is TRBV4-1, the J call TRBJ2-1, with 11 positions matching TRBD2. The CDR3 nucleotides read TGCGCCAGCAGCGAAGTCGGGACTAGCGGCTACAATGAGCAGTTCTTC. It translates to CASSEVGTSGYNEQFF.